The present TCR beta chain was sequenced within a study of immune evolution from preneoplasia to lung adenocarcinoma. Overall study results and limits: Top clone frequencies peaked in normal lung, apparently declining through invasive adenocarcinoma.

Concerning this clone: Its specificity is unknown.

The assay was immunoSEQ multiplex PCR, and TCRdb's table has in-frame clones only and misses some. Of roughly 28,000 clones in the sample, around 74% are singletons; the top ten hold 4.5% to 7%. Resections took place in Japan or China from 2014 to 2017. The material sequenced was FFPE invasive lung adenocarcinoma tissue. The TCR originated in a person between 55 and 69 years old with invasive lung adenocarcinoma. Some clones in this sample may be carry-over from other donors' samples.

CDR3 nucleotide sequence: TGTGCCAGCAGTGACATGGGGGGGAGCTCCTACAATGAGCAGTTCTTC. Translation: CASSDMGGSSYNEQFF. V gene TRBV6-4 combines with J gene TRBJ2-1, with 7 bases lining up with TRBD2. Germline values: CDR1 MRHNA, CDR2 SNTAGT. Trimming at V came to 2 bases and at J to 0 bases, leaving 4 bases not matched to a gene. The CDR3 is made up of 16 amino acids.